The 23 T cell receptor beta chains reported below all come from one sample, sequenced in a study of T cell responses to AZD1222 COVID-19 vaccine listed by TCRdb under 2021. This specimen's time point label, per the study, means: baseline before first vaccination. Library generation was performed with the immunoSEQ multiplex PCR assay. TCRdb obtained this table from immuneACCESS and retained in-frame rearrangements with V and J assigned. These tables miss some clones; where compared with another copy, unresolved V genes account for less than half of the shortfall, and the remainder is unexplained. Across this sample there are around 130,000 clones, with around 90% seen only once. The top ten constitute approximately 1.4% of the sample. The sample was peripheral blood, taken on day 0 of AZD1222 vaccination. Receptors were obtained from an adult in good health.

This clone was observed once. The chain links TRBV6-2 or TRBV6-3 to TRBJ1-1; D remains unclear. Germline CDR1 is MNHEY and CDR2 is SVGEGT. Trimming left V 4 bases short and J 7 bases short, with 7 bases between. This CDR3 comprises 11 residues. DNA for the CDR3: TGTGCCAGCAGTTCCCCGTTTGAAGCTTTCTTT. It specifies CASSSPFEAFF.

The rearrangement links TRBV19 to TRBJ2-7, with TRBD2 matching over 10 bases. CDR1 LNHDA and CDR2 SQIVND come from the germline V gene (reference sequence). The trim removed 5 bases at V and 2 bases at J, leaving 6 bases unmatched. The CDR3 contains 15 residues. CDR3 amino acids: CASSYTSGGAYEQYF. The CDR3 DNA follows: TGTGCCAGTAGTTACACCAGCGGGGGGGCCTACGAGCAGTACTTC. Based on the CDR3 plus reference TRBV19 and TRBJ2-7, the full variable domain is DGGITQSPKYLFRKEGQNVTLSCEQNLNHDAMYWYRQDPGQGLRLIYYSQIVNDFQKGDIAEGYSVSREKKESFPLTVTSAQKNPTAFYLCASSYTSGGAYEQYFGPGTRLTVT.

This chain connects TRBV7-9 to TRBJ1-1; D perhaps matches TRBD1 (5 bases). Germline assignment: CDR1 SEHNR and CDR2 FQNEAQ (reference sequence). V was pared by 1 base and J by 7 bases, with 7 bases between. This CDR3 has 12 amino acids. The CDR3 DNA is TGTGCCAGCAGCTTAGTAGGGGTTGAAGCTTTCTTT. Translating it yields CASSLVGVEAFF.

Only a few counts were recorded for this clone. The CDR3: CASSPHSGNTIYF. In DNA form, the CDR3 reads TGTGCCAGCAGCCCCCACTCTGGAAACACCATATATTTT. This rearrangement joins TRBV7-2 to TRBJ1-3; no clear D. The CDR3 has 13 amino acids. Germline-derived CDR1 and CDR2 are SGHTA and FQGNSA. V shed 5 bases and J shed 0 bases, with 5 bases lying between them.

The chain couples TRBV12-3 or TRBV12-4 to TRBJ2-7; no clear D. Trimming took 5 bases from V and 0 from J, leaving 8 bases between them. The CDR3 contains 13 residues. The CDR3 DNA follows: TGTGCCAGCAGTACAGAGAGCTCCTACGAGCAGTACTTC. Its protein is CASSTESSYEQYF.

The CDR3 DNA reads as TGTGCCAGCAGCTTGTGGGATCCGGGACAGACCTCCTACGAGCAGTACTTC. Its translation: CASSLWDPGQTSYEQYF. This chain links TRBV7-2 with TRBJ2-7; 7 bases are a match to TRBD1. Looked up from germline, CDR1 is SGHTA and CDR2 is FQGNSA. The CDR3 is 17 amino acids. Losses at the gene ends were 3 bases for V and 0 bases for J; bases not matched to a gene: 11.

The chain joins TRBV19 to TRBJ1-5, with D perhaps TRBD1 (6 bases). V lost 3 bases and J 5 bases, leaving 11 bases between the germline ends. The CDR3 totals 14 residues. In germline, CDR1 is LNHDA, CDR2 SQIVND (reference sequence). CDR3 sequence reads: CASSIAQGDQPQHF. The CDR3, as DNA: TGTGCCAGTAGTATTGCACAGGGTGATCAGCCCCAGCATTTT.

The chain employs TRBV5-6 and TRBJ1-5, with TRBD1 as a possible D gene (5 bases). Germline V lookup: CDR1 SGHDT, CDR2 YYEEEE. The CDR3 is made up of 14 amino acids. V lost 5 bases, J lost 3 bases, and 12 bases lay in between. Here the CDR3 DNA reads TGTGCCAGCAGTCAGCGGGGCAACAATCAGCCCCAGCATTTT. This translates into CASSQRGNNQPQHF.

This clone appeared a single time. V gene TRBV4-1 combines with J gene TRBJ2-2, with 8 bases aligning to TRBD2. This CDR3 is 15 amino acids long. Trimming took 2 bases from V and 3 from J; bases not matched to a gene: 2. The germline gives CDR1 MGHRA, CDR2 YSYEKL. The chain's CDR3 is CASSQRTSYTGELFF. CDR3 DNA sequence: TGCGCCAGCAGCCAAAGGACTAGCTACACCGGGGAGCTGTTTTTT.

The rearrangement joins TRBV7-9 to TRBJ1-1, with unresolved D. The CDR3 totals 16 residues. Trimming pared 1 base from V and 1 base from J, leaving 13 bases between. Germline values: CDR1 SEHNR, CDR2 FQNEAQ (reference sequence). CDR3 residues: CASSLDSAGRNTEAFF. The CDR3 nucleotides are TGTGCCAGCAGCTTAGATTCGGCAGGACGGAACACTGAAGCTTTCTTT. Combining the CDR3 with reference TRBV7-9 and TRBJ1-1 gives the whole variable domain DTGVSQNPRHKITKRGQNVTFRCDPISEHNRLYWYRQTLGQGPEFLTYFQNEAQLEKSRLLSDRFSAERPKGSFSTLEIQRTEQGDSAMYLCASSLDSAGRNTEAFFGQGTRLTVV.

This clone was seen just once. The chain has TRBV5-5 and TRBJ2-2, with TRBD2 as a possible D gene (5 bases). V lost 0 bases to trimming and J lost 4 bases, with 13 bases between them. This CDR3 is 16 amino acids long. Looked up from germline, CDR1 is SGHKS and CDR2 is YYEKEE (reference sequence). In DNA form, the CDR3 reads TGTGCCAGCAGCTTGGATCCCCCCGGGGTCACCGGGGAGCTGTTTTTT. Translated: CASSLDPPGVTGELFF. The whole variable domain, remainder taken from reference TRBV5-5 and TRBJ2-2, is DAGVTQSPTHLIKTRGQQVTLRCSPISGHKSVSWYQQVLGQGPQFIFQYYEKEERGRGNFPDRFSARQFPNYSSELNVNALLLGDSALYLCASSLDPPGVTGELFFGEGSRLTVL.

This clone appeared a few times. The CDR3 region has the DNA TGTGCCAGCAGCGGCGGACAGGGGTTAGGGAACTATGGCTACACCTTC. Protein sequence: CASSGGQGLGNYGYTF. This chain connects TRBV5-6 to TRBJ1-2, with 9 bases identical to TRBD1. CDR3 size: 16 residues. CDR1 is SGHDT and CDR2 is YYEEEE in the germline V gene. The junction had 9 bases not matched to a gene; V was cut back by 4 bases and J by 2 bases.

The V gene is TRBV15, the J gene TRBJ1-5; tentatively, D is TRBD1 (5 bases). Trimming shortened V by 0 bases and J by 1 base, and 7 bases separated the two germline ends. Germline CDR1 and CDR2: LNHNV and YYDKDF (reference sequence). The CDR3 covers 15 residues. CDR3 sequence: CATSRDTGSNQPQHF. The CDR3 DNA reads TGTGCCACCAGCAGAGATACAGGCAGCAATCAGCCCCAGCATTTT.

This clone appeared a few times. The gene calls are TRBV6-5 and TRBJ1-1; D may be TRBD1 (5 bases). The CDR3 consists of 13 residues. The ends were cut back, 6 bases at V and 8 bases at J, with 16 bases in the middle. Germline V CDR1 and CDR2: MNHEY, SVGAGI. Written as DNA, the CDR3 is TGTGCCAGCAGAGGAAAGGGGCAAAACGAAGCTTTCTTT. It encodes CASRGKGQNEAFF.

The chain uses TRBV6-2 or TRBV6-3 and TRBJ1-2, with TRBD1 matching over 8 bases. CDR3 size: 12 residues. Germline values: CDR1 MNHEY, CDR2 SVGEGT. V was clipped by 4 bases and J by 6 bases; unmatched bases: 1. In DNA form, the CDR3 reads TGTGCCAGCAGTTGGACAGGGAATGGCTACACCTTC. Protein product: CASSWTGNGYTF.

CDR3 protein: CASSQTPTGKVPSQTF. The CDR3 bases are TGTGCCAGCAGCCAAACCCCGACAGGTAAGGTCCCCTCGCAGACCTTC. The V gene is TRBV3-1 (or the pseudogene TRBV3-2), the J gene TRBJ1-2; tentatively, D is TRBD1 (6 bases). CDR3 length: 16 residues. V shed 2 bases and J shed 14 bases, with 27 bases lying between them. The V gene's germline CDR1 is LGHDT and CDR2 YNNKEL (reference sequence).

The CDR3: CASSHPPQGTYEQYF. The CDR3 DNA is TGCGCCAGCAGCCACCCACCGCAGGGGACCTACGAGCAGTACTTC. The chain has TRBV4-1 and TRBJ2-7; perhaps TRBD1 as D (6 bases). Germline V lookup: CDR1 MGHRA, CDR2 YSYEKL. Trimming left V 3 bases short and J 2 bases short, with 14 bases between. This CDR3 has 15 residues.

This chain connects TRBV2 to TRBJ2-2; D remains unclear. The germline CDR1 and CDR2 sequences are SNHLY and FYNNEI. Trimming removed 1 base from V and 5 bases from J, with 8 bases in between. CDR3 length equals 14 residues. CDR3 sequence: CASSEVGDTGELFF. CDR3 in DNA: TGTGCCAGCAGTGAAGTTGGGGATACCGGGGAGCTGTTTTTT.

The chain links TRBV7-8 to TRBJ1-1; possible D gene TRBD1, 6 bases. V was trimmed by 1 base and J by 4 bases, leaving 10 bases between them. The CDR3 consists of 14 residues. Germline loops: CDR1 SGHVS, CDR2 FQNEAQ. The CDR3 loop is CASSLDRVGTEAFF. The CDR3, as DNA: TGTGCCAGCAGCTTAGACAGGGTGGGCACTGAAGCTTTCTTT.

This clone has only a few counts. V and J are TRBV10-3 and TRBJ2-4; D gene ambiguous. The germline CDR1 and CDR2 sequences are ENHRY and SYGVKD. CDR3 length: 13 amino acids. V was clipped by 6 bases and J by 0 bases, with 6 bases between them. CDR3 sequence (DNA): TGTGCCATCAGGGACCTAGCCAAAAACATTCAGTACTTC. This gives the protein CAIRDLAKNIQYF.

The rearrangement links TRBV5-1 to TRBJ2-5; TRBD1 or TRBD2 may be the D gene (6 bases each). Germline values: CDR1 SGHRS, CDR2 YFSETQ. V was trimmed by 3 bases and J by 7 bases, leaving 13 bases between them. The length of the CDR3 is 13 residues. CDR3 amino acids: CASSSGGQVTQYF. The CDR3 coding sequence is TGCGCCAGCAGCTCTGGGGGGCAGGTGACCCAGTACTTC.

This clone was recorded once. The chain recombines TRBV10-3 with TRBJ2-5, with D possibly matching TRBD2 (6 bases). This CDR3 has 14 amino acids. CDR1 is ENHRY and CDR2 is SYGVKD in the germline V gene. The V gene lost 2 bases and the J gene lost 3 bases, with 10 bases spanning the gap. CDR3 in amino acids: CAISEGGIEETQYF. The CDR3 region has the DNA TGTGCCATCAGTGAGGGCGGGATCGAAGAGACCCAGTACTTC.

The chain is built from TRBV19 and TRBJ1-1; D uncertain. Germline loops: CDR1 LNHDA, CDR2 SQIVND (reference sequence). The CDR3 length is 13 residues. V dropped 5 bases and J dropped 1 base, with 8 bases sitting between them. CDR3 region: CASSVGPNTEAFF. The CDR3 coding sequence is TGTGCCAGTAGTGTAGGGCCGAACACTGAAGCTTTCTTT.